This T cell receptor (beta chain) is from a study of blood T cell dynamics during melanoma immunotherapy. The sample's time point: pre-treatment baseline. Generated by immunoSEQ multiplex PCR, the TCRdb table keeps only in-frame clones and is missing some. The sample has 9,100 or so clones, just over 85% seen once; the top ten hold about 10%. Broader study findings: Whether repertoire-driving clones were melanoma-specific could not be determined.

Turning to this clone: Its cognate antigen is unknown.

This receptor was identified in a human donor with melanoma. Sequenced material: blood, taken from a patient treated with checkpoint blockade.

This CDR3 is CASSLLAGAEYEQYF. In nucleotides, the CDR3 is TGTGCCAGCAGCTTGTTAGCGGGGGCGGAGTACGAGCAGTACTTC. V usage is TRBV7-8 and J usage is TRBJ2-7, with 9 bases lining up with TRBD2. The CDR3 loop spans 15 amino acids. Germline lookup yields CDR1 SGHVS and CDR2 FQNEAQ. The V gene end was trimmed by 3 bases and the J gene end by 4 bases; junction bases not matched to a gene: 7.